The clone carrying this T cell receptor beta chain was counted a single time. The data stem from a study of blood T cell repertoires in COVID-19. Germline trimming cut 5 bases from V and 8 bases from J; bases unmatched to any gene: 15. The V gene's germline CDR1 is SGHTA and CDR2 FQGTGA. The length of the CDR3 is 16 residues. Clones were read by immunoSEQ multiplex PCR, and TCRdb kept only the in-frame ones, dropping some. The sample contains 120,000 to 150,000 clones, 75% to 90% of which appear only once. This clonotype originated in a woman between 40 and 55 years old who had been exposed to COVID-19. The V and J genes are TRBV7-3 and TRBJ2-3; 8 positions agree with TRBD2. Input material: PBMCs or T cells enriched from blood (not recorded which). The CDR3 here is CASSPSFLAGGSTQYF. Written as DNA, the CDR3 is TGTGCCAGCAGCCCTTCCTTTTTGGCGGGGGGTAGTACGCAGTATTTT.